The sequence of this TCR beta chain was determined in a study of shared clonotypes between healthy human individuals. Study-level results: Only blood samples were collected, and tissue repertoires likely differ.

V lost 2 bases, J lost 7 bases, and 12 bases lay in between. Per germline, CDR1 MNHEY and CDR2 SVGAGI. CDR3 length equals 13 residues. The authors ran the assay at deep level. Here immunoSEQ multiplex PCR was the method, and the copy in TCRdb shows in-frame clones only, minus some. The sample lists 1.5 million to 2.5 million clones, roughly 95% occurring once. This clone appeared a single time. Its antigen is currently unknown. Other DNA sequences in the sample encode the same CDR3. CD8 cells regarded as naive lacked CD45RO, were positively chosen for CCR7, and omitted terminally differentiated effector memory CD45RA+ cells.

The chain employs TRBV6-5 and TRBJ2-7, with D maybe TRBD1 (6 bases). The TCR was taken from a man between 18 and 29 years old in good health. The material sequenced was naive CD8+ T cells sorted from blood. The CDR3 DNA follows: TGTGCCAGCAGTTACGGGCAGGGGCCGGAGCAGTACTTC. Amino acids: CASSYGQGPEQYF.